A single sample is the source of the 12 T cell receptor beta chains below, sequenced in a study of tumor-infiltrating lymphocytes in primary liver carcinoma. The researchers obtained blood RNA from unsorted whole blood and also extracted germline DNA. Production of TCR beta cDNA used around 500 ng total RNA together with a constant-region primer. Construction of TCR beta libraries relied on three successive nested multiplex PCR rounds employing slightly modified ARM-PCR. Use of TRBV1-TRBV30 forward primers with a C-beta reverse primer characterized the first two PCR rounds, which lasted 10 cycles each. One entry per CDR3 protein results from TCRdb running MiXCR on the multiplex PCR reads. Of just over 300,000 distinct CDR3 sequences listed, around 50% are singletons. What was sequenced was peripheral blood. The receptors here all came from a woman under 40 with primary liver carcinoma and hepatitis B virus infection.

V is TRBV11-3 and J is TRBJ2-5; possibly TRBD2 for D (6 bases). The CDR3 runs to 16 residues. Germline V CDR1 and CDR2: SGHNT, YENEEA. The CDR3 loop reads CGNSLGTDGRQETQYF. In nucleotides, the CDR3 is TGTGGCAACAGCTTAGGGACTGATGGCCGGCAAGAGACCCAGTACTTC.

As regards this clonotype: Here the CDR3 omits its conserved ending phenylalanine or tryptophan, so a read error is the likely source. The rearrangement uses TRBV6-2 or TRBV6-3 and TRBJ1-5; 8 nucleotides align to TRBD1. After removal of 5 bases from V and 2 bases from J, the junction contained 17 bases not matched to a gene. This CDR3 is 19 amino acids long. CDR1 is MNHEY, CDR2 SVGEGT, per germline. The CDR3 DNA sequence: TGTGCCAGCAGTCCTATCCCTCGGACAGGGACGATTCGCAATCAGCCCCAGCATCTT. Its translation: CASSPIPRTGTIRNQPQHL.

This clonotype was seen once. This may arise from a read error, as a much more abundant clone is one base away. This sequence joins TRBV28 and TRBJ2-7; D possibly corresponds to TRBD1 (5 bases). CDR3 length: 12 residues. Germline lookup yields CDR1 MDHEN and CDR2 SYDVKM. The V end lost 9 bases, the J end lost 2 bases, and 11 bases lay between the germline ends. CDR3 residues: CARRQGTYEQYF. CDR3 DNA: TGTGCCAGGCGGCAGGGAACCTACGAGCAGTACTTC.

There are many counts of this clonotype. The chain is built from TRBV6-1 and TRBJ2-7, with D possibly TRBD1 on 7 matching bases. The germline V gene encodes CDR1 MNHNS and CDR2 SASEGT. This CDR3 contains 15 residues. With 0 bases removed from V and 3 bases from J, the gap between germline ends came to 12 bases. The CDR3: CASSEAHRGGYEQYF. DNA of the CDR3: TGTGCCAGCAGTGAAGCGCACAGGGGAGGCTACGAGCAGTACTTC.

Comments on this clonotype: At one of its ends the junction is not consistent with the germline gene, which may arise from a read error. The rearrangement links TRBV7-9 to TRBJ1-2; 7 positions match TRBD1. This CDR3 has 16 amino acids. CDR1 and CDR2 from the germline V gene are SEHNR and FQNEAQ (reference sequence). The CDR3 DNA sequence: TGTGCTAGCAGCTCCGTCACAGGGGAAGCTAACTATGGCTACACCTTC. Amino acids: CASSSVTGEANYGYTF.

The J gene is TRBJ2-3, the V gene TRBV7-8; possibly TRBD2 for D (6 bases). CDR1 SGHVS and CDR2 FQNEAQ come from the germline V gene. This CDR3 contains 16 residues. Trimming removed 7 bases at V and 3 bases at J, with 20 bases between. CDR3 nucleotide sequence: TGTGCCAGCAACTTTGTAGTGAGAGGGAGGACAGATACGCAGTATTTT. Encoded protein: CASNFVVRGRTDTQYF. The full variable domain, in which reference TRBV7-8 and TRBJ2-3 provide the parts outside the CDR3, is GAGVSQSPRYKVAKRGQDVALRCDPISGHVSLFWYQQALGQGPEFLTYFQNEAQLDKSGLPSDRFFAERPEGSVSTLKIQRTQQEDSAVYLCASNFVVRGRTDTQYFGPGTRLTVL.

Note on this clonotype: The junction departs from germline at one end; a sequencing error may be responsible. CDR3 nucleotides: TGTGCTAGCAGCCGTCAAGGAGGTGGCGGGAGGACCAGCGTTGAGCAGTTCTTC. It codes for CASSRQGGGGRTSVEQFF. The V call is TRBV11-2, the J call TRBJ2-1, with TRBD2 matching 8 bases. The CDR3 totals 18 residues. Looked up from germline, CDR1 is SGHAT and CDR2 is FQNNGV.

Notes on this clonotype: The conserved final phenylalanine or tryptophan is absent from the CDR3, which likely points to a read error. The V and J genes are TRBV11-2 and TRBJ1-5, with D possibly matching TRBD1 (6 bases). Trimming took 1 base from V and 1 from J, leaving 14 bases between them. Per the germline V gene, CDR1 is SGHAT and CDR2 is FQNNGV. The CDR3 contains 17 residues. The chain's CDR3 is CASSLVGVTGSNQPQHY. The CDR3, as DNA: TGTGCCAGCAGCTTAGTAGGGGTAACAGGGAGCAATCAGCCCCAGCATTAT.

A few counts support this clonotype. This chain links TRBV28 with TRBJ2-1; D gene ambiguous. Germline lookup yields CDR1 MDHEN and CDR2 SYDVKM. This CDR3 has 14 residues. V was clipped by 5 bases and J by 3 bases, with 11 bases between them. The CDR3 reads CASSPPQFYNEQFF. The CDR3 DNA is TGTGCCAGCAGTCCCCCCCAGTTCTACAATGAGCAGTTCTTC.

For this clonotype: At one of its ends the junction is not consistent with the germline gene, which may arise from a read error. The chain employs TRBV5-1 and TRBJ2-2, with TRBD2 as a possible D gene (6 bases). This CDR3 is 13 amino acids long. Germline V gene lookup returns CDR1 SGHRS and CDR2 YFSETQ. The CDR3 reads CVSSLAGPGELFF. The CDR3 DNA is TGCGTCAGCAGCTTGGCGGGACCCGGGGAGCTGTTTTTT.

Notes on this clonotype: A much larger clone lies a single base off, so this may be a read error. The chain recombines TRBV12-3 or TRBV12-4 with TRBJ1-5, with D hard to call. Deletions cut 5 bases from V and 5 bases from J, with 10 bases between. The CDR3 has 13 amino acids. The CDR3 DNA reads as TGTGCCAGCAGTCCCCAACCCGATCAGCCCCAGCATTTT. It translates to CASSPQPDQPQHF.

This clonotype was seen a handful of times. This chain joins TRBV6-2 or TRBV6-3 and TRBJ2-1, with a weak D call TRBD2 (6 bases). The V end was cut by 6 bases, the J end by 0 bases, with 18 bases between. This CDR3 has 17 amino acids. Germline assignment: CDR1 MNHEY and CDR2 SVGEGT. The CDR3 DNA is TGTGCCAGCAGGAGAGTGGCGCGGGATAGCTCCTACAATGAGCAGTTCTTC. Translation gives CASRRVARDSSYNEQFF.